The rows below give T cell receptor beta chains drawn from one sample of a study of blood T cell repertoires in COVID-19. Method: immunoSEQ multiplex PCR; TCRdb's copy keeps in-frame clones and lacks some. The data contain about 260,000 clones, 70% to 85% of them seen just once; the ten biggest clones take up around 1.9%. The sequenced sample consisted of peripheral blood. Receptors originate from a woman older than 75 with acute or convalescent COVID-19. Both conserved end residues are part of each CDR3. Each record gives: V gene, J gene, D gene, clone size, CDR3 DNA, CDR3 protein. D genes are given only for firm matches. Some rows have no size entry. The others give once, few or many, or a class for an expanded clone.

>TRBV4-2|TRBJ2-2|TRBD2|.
TGTGCCAGCAGCCCCCGAGGACTAGCGGGGGGGAACACCGGGGAGCTGTTTTTT
CASSPRGLAGGNTGELFF
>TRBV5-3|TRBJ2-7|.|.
TGTGCCAGAAGCTTGGGGACTTACGAGCAGTACTTC
CARSLGTYEQYF
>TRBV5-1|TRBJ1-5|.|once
TGCGCCAGCAGCTTGGGGGGGCTCCCCAATCAGCCCCAGCATTTT
CASSLGGLPNQPQHF
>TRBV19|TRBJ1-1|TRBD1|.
TGTGCCAGTAGGAGGGACAGCCACACTGAAGCTTTCTTT
CASRRDSHTEAFF
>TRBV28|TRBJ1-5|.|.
TGTGCCAGCATTACAGGGAATGGTGAGCCCCAGCATTTT
CASITGNGEPQHF
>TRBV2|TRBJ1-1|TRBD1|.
TGTGCCAGCAGGGAGGGACAGGCAATTGAAGCTTTCTTT
CASREGQAIEAFF
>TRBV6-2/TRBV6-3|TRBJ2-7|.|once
TGTGCCAGCAGTTACGGGCAGGGGAACTACGAGCAGTACTTC
CASSYGQGNYEQYF
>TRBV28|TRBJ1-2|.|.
TGTGCCAGCAAGTTTCAGGGGCGGAGTAACTATGGCTACACCTTC
CASKFQGRSNYGYTF
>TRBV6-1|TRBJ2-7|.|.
TGTGCCAGCAGTGAAGATTTGGAGGGGTTGGGTAGTTACGAGCAGTACTTC
CASSEDLEGLGSYEQYF
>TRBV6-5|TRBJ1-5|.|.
TGTGCCAGCTCAGTGGTGGTTTATCAGCCCCAGCATTTT
CASSVVVYQPQHF
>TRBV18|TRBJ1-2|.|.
TGTGCCAGCTCACCAGAGGTAAAGGGGAACTATGGCTACACCTTC
CASSPEVKGNYGYTF
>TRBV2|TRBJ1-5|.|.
TGTGCCAGCTCGGGATCTCCGCACGGGGGGGCCAGAAATAATCAGCCCCAGCATTTT
CASSGSPHGGARNNQPQHF
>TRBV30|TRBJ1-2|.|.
TGTGCCTGGAGGCGGGGGGGCGGCTATGGCTACACCTTC
CAWRRGGGYGYTF
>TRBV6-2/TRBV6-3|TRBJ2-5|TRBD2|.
TGTGCCAGCAGTCCCAAGAAGGGACTAGCGGGGGGGCGGCAGACCCAGTACTTC
CASSPKKGLAGGRQTQYF
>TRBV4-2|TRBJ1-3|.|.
TGTGCCAGCAGCCAATCAGGGCCCTCTGGAAACACCATATATTTT
CASSQSGPSGNTIYF
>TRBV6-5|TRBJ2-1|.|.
TGTGCCAGCAGTCTTACAGTCAGCTCCTACAATGAGCAGTTCTTC
CASSLTVSSYNEQFF
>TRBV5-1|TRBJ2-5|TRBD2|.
TGCGCCAGCAGCTTAGGTCTAGCGGGCAGCCAAGAGACCCAGTACTTC
CASSLGLAGSQETQYF
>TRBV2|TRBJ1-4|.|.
TGTGCCTCACGGGAATCTAATGAAAAACTGTTTTTT
CASRESNEKLFF
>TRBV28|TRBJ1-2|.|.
TGTGCCAGCAGTGAGGCCAGAGGTCCAAACTATGGCTACACCTTC
CASSEARGPNYGYTF
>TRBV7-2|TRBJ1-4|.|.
TGTGCCAGCAGCTTAGGGCAGGGCGAAGAAAAACTGTTTTTT
CASSLGQGEEKLFF
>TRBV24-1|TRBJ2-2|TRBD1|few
TGTGCCACCAGTGCAACCGGGACAGCGAACACCGGGGAGCTGTTTTTT
CATSATGTANTGELFF
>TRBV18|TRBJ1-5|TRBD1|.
TGTGCCAGCTCAGCGACAGGGGATCCTGTTCAGCCCCAGCATTTT
CASSATGDPVQPQHF
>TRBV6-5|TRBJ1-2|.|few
TGTGCCAGCAGTTTCCGGGGAGGGCGGAACTATGGCTACACCTTC
CASSFRGGRNYGYTF
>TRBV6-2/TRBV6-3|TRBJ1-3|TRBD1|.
TGTGCCAGCAGTTCGACCCGGACAGGGACGCCCTCTGGAAACACCATATATTTT
CASSSTRTGTPSGNTIYF
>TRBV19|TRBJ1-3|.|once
TGTGCCAGTAGTCCCAGGACGCGGGAGGCTGGAAACACCATATATTTT
CASSPRTREAGNTIYF